This TCR beta chain was observed in a study of blood T cell repertoires in COVID-19. Study summary: Sites across the United States, Italy and Spain contributed samples from acute and convalescent COVID-19.

Methods used by the authors: Estimation of nucleated cell counts was performed using reference gene primer amplification. This table comes from immunoSEQ multiplex PCR, and its TCRdb copy is limited to in-frame clones, with some not included. V and J calls and clone size come straight from that table; D and trimming were deduced from the DNA. Among 200,000 to 250,000 clones listed, 83% were seen once. Seattle participants joined during active infection and were tracked over time. There are 15 residues in the CDR3. J lost 7 bases, V lost 5 bases, and 7 bases had no gene match. Germline V gene data show CDR1 as LNHDA and CDR2 as SQIVND (reference sequence).

The chain carries TRBV19 and TRBJ2-1, with 11 bases aligning to TRBD2. The origin of this receptor is a woman in her 30s with COVID-19, enrolled during active disease. The sample taken for sequencing was peripheral blood. CDR3 sequence reads: CASSRGTSGGNEQFF. The CDR3 DNA follows: TGTGCCAGTAGTCGAGGGACTAGCGGAGGGAATGAGCAGTTCTTC.